The 24 T cell receptor beta chains presented below share a single source sample, sequenced in a study of blood T cell repertoires in COVID-19 (dated by TCRdb to about 2020). The library relied on the immunoSEQ multiplex PCR assay. TCRdb re-hosts the immuneACCESS table, in-frame sequences only. Its copies lack some clones; in the studies checked, an unresolved V gene accounts for under half of them, and the cause for the rest is not known. For this sample the table gives some 160,000 clones, of which roughly 80% were detected only once. The top ten constitute over 7% of the sample. The sequencing sample was made of peripheral blood. These receptors came from a middle-aged man with active or convalescent COVID-19.

The gene calls are TRBV7-6 and TRBJ2-3, with 7 positions matching TRBD2. The CDR3 is made up of 16 amino acids. Losses at the gene ends were 3 bases for V and 5 bases for J; bases not matched to a gene: 11. Germline V gives CDR1 SGHVS, CDR2 FNYEAQ. The CDR3 DNA sequence: TGTGCCAGCAGCTTGAATGGCGGGAGCGGTGGAGATACGCAGTATTTT. Translated, it gives CASSLNGGSGGDTQYF.

The chain recombines TRBV15 with TRBJ1-3; D perhaps matches TRBD1 (6 bases). The CDR3 has 16 amino acids. Germline values: CDR1 LNHNV, CDR2 YYDKDF (reference sequence). V dropped 3 bases and J dropped 0 bases, with 12 bases sitting between them. CDR3 in DNA: TGTGCCACCAGCAGGATGACAGGTCACTCTGGAAACACCATATATTTT. Its protein product is CATSRMTGHSGNTIYF.

The chain has TRBV9 and TRBJ1-1; tentative D call: TRBD1 (5 bases). Trimming removed 0 bases at V and 2 bases at J, with 8 bases between. Looked up from germline, CDR1 is SGDLS and CDR2 is YYNGEE. The CDR3 runs 14 residues. The CDR3 reads CASSVAQANTEAFF. The CDR3 coding sequence is TGTGCCAGCAGCGTAGCACAGGCCAACACTGAAGCTTTCTTT. Full variable domain (missing parts from reference TRBV9 and TRBJ1-1): DSGVTQTPKHLITATGQRVTLRCSPRSGDLSVYWYQQSLDQGLQFLIQYYNGEERAKGNILERFSAQQFPDLHSELNLSSLELGDSALYFCASSVAQANTEAFFGQGTRLTVV.

The chain has TRBV30 and TRBJ1-2; D may be TRBD1 (5 bases). This CDR3 has 11 residues. Germline CDR1 is GTSNPN and CDR2 is SVGIG (reference sequence). V shed 3 bases and J shed 5 bases, with 7 bases lying between them. CDR3 sequence: CAWRGLYGYTF. The CDR3 nucleotides read TGTGCCTGGAGGGGGCTTTATGGCTACACCTTC. The full variable domain, rest sourced from reference TRBV30 and TRBJ1-2, is SQTIHQWPATLVQPVGSPLSLECTVEGTSNPNLYWYRQAAGRGLQLLFYSVGIGQISSEVPQNLSASRPQDRQFILSSKKLLLSDSGFYLCAWRGLYGYTFGSGTRLTVV.

The chain is built from TRBV28 and TRBJ1-2, with D possibly being TRBD1 (5 bases). The V end lost 5 bases, the J end lost 7 bases, and 17 bases lay between the germline ends. The germline gives CDR1 MDHEN, CDR2 SYDVKM. The CDR3 is made up of 14 amino acids. CDR3 sequence reads: CASSTMAGPSGYTF. CDR3 coding DNA: TGTGCCAGCAGTACGATGGCAGGGCCGAGTGGCTACACCTTC.

CDR3 region: CASSPNRGDGNQPQHF. The CDR3 bases are TGTGCCAGCAGTCCAAACAGGGGGGATGGCAATCAGCCCCAGCATTTT. The chain links TRBV28 to TRBJ1-5; 8 bases fit TRBD1. Germline-derived CDR1 and CDR2 are MDHEN and SYDVKM. V shed 5 bases and J 2 bases; nucleotides not matched to a gene: 8. CDR3 size: 16 residues.

The chain joins TRBV7-3 to TRBJ1-2; no definite D call. This CDR3 is built from 14 residues. Trimming removed 5 bases from V and 8 bases from J, with 18 bases in between. Germline CDR1 is SGHTA and CDR2 is FQGTGA. CDR3 sequence (DNA): TGTGCCAGCAGCCCTATCCCGGGTATTGTCGGCTACACCTTC. It is translated as CASSPIPGIVGYTF.

The chain recombines TRBV10-3 with TRBJ1-6, with D possibly matching TRBD1 (6 bases). With 2 bases removed from V and 6 bases from J, the gap between germline ends came to 8 bases. This CDR3 region has 14 residues. Germline V CDR1 and CDR2: ENHRY, SYGVKD. DNA for the CDR3: TGTGCCATCAGTGAGCAAGGGGGTAATTCACCCCTCCACTTT. Translation gives CAISEQGGNSPLHF.

The chain joins TRBV27 to TRBJ1-1; possibly TRBD1 for D (5 bases). Trimming removed 3 bases from V and 4 bases from J, with 12 bases in between. CDR3 size: 14 residues. Germline CDR1 MNHEY, CDR2 SMNVEV (reference sequence). In DNA form, the CDR3 reads TGTGCCAGCAGTTTTAACAGGTTGGGCACTGAAGCTTTCTTT. This sequence encodes CASSFNRLGTEAFF.

CDR3 protein: CASSFSGTSGKDEQFF. The CDR3 nucleotides read TGTGCCAGCAGCTTCTCCGGGACTAGCGGGAAAGATGAGCAGTTCTTC. The J gene is TRBJ2-1, the V gene TRBV11-2, with TRBD2 matching over 13 bases. The CDR3 length is 16 residues. The junction had 7 bases not matched to a gene; V was cut back by 3 bases and J by 8 bases. Germline assignment: CDR1 SGHAT and CDR2 FQNNGV.

DNA of the CDR3: TGCAGCAGTGACAGGTACAATGAGCAGTTCTTC. As protein: CSSDRYNEQFF. The chain links TRBV29-1 to TRBJ2-1, with D possibly being TRBD1 (6 bases). The V and J ends lost 8 bases and 4 bases respectively, with 9 bases between them. Per the germline V gene, CDR1 is SQVTM and CDR2 is ANQGSEA. CDR3 length equals 11 residues.

The chain uses TRBV14 and TRBJ1-5; D unresolved. This CDR3 spans 17 amino acids. The V end was cut by 0 bases, the J end by 0 bases, with 12 bases between. Germline loops: CDR1 SGHDN, CDR2 FVKESK. CDR3 in amino acids: CASSQDNRSYSNQPQHF. The CDR3 DNA follows: TGTGCCAGCAGCCAAGATAACAGATCATATAGCAATCAGCCCCAGCATTTT.

The chain links TRBV19 to TRBJ1-2, with 8 bases fitting TRBD1. V was pared by 5 bases and J by 2 bases, with 4 bases of the junction left unmatched. CDR1 is LNHDA, CDR2 SQIVND, per germline (reference sequence). CDR3 length: 14 residues. Written as DNA, the CDR3 is TGTGCCAGTAGTCCCAGGGGGCCCAACTATGGCTACACCTTC. Its protein is CASSPRGPNYGYTF.

The rearrangement links TRBV7-3 to TRBJ2-2, with 7 bases that match TRBD2. V trimming: 2 bases; J trimming: 7 bases; junction bases outside the gene matches: 7. The CDR3 is made up of 15 amino acids. CDR1 and CDR2 (germline): SGHTA, FQGTGA. The CDR3 coding sequence is TGTGCCAGCAGCTTACGTGGGAGGGCCGACGGGGAGCTGTTTTTT. This translates into CASSLRGRADGELFF. Supplemented by reference TRBV7-3 and TRBJ2-2, the full variable domain reads GAGVSQTPSNKVTEKGKYVELRCDPISGHTALYWYRQSLGQGPEFLIYFQGTGAADDSGLPNDRFFAVRPEGSVSTLKIQRTERGDSAVYLCASSLRGRADGELFFGEGSRLTVL.

This chain links TRBV12-3 or TRBV12-4 with TRBJ2-3, with D perhaps matching TRBD2 (6 bases). Deletions cut 1 base from V and 6 bases from J, with 8 bases between. This CDR3 has 13 amino acids. The CDR3 is CASSLGSGDTQYF. The CDR3 DNA reads as TGTGCCAGCAGTTTAGGAAGCGGGGATACGCAGTATTTT.

CDR3 nucleotides: TGTGCCATCAGTGATGGGATAGCGGGAGGGGTCGGGGAGCTGTTTTTT. Translation gives CAISDGIAGGVGELFF. The chain has TRBV10-3 and TRBJ2-2; 11 positions match TRBD2. After removal of 3 bases from V and 7 bases from J, the junction contained 7 bases not matched to a gene. Germline CDR1 ENHRY, CDR2 SYGVKD. The length of the CDR3 is 16 residues.

The gene calls are TRBV10-3 and TRBJ2-3, with 12 bases fitting TRBD2. This CDR3 has 17 residues. Germline CDR1 reads ENHRY; CDR2 reads SYGVKD. J gave up 6 bases and V 0 bases, and 7 bases lay outside the gene matches. The CDR3 sequence is CAISESSSGRAGDTQYF. Here the CDR3 DNA reads TGTGCCATCAGTGAGTCTTCTAGCGGGAGGGCCGGGGATACGCAGTATTTT.

V gene TRBV10-3 combines with J gene TRBJ2-7; 10 bases match TRBD2. Trimming at V came to 0 bases and at J to 6 bases, leaving 2 bases not matched to a gene. CDR1 is ENHRY, CDR2 SYGVKD, per germline. The CDR3 length is 14 residues. Here the CDR3 DNA reads TGTGCCATCAGTGAGTCGACTAGCGGGTCCGAGCAGTACTTC. Translated: CAISESTSGSEQYF.

This chain links TRBV2 with TRBJ2-2, with 8 bases lining up with TRBD1. V shed 3 bases, J shed 6 bases, and the junction held 15 bases outside the gene matches. This CDR3 contains 18 residues. The germline gives CDR1 SNHLY, CDR2 FYNNEI. DNA of the CDR3: TGTGCCAGCAGTGAGTCAGGGGGCGCAGCGGGTGTACCCGGGGAGCTGTTTTTT. Translated: CASSESGGAAGVPGELFF. Full variable domain (missing parts from reference TRBV2 and TRBJ2-2): EPEVTQTPSHQVTQMGQEVILRCVPISNHLYFYWYRQILGQKVEFLVSFYNNEISEKSEIFDDQFSVERPDGSNFTLKIRSTKLEDSAMYFCASSESGGAAGVPGELFFGEGSRLTVL.

The chain recombines TRBV5-1 with TRBJ2-1, with 8 bases identical to TRBD1. With V trimmed by 9 bases and J by 8 bases, 7 bases remained unmatched. CDR1 is SGHRS, CDR2 YFSETQ, per germline. The CDR3 sequence is 12 residues long. The CDR3, as DNA: TGCGCCACGGGACAGGTGAACGATGAGCAGTTCTTC. Residues: CATGQVNDEQFF.

There are a few counts of this clone. The rearrangement joins TRBV2 to TRBJ2-2, with TRBD2 identical over 8 bases. The CDR3 has 15 residues. Germline CDR1 and CDR2: SNHLY and FYNNEI. The trim removed 6 bases at V and 2 bases at J, leaving 5 bases unmatched. The CDR3 loop reads CASRTGTRNTGELFF. The CDR3 DNA is TGTGCCAGCAGAACCGGGACTAGAAACACCGGGGAGCTGTTTTTT.

This clone appeared a single time. The V call is TRBV11-2, the J call TRBJ1-1; unclear D gene. Germline CDR1 and CDR2: SGHAT and FQNNGV. Trimming left V 2 bases short and J 7 bases short, with 8 bases between. This CDR3 has 12 residues. CDR3 loop: CASSLSKVEAFF. CDR3 coding DNA: TGTGCCAGCAGCTTAAGCAAAGTTGAAGCTTTCTTT.

The rearrangement joins TRBV27 to TRBJ2-7; 10 positions agree with TRBD1. Germline loops: CDR1 MNHEY, CDR2 SMNVEV (reference sequence). V trimming: 5 bases; J trimming: 3 bases; junction bases outside the gene matches: 10. The CDR3 spans 16 residues. The CDR3 nucleotides are TGTGCCAGCAGTCATTCATCGACAGGGGGCCACTACGAGCAGTACTTC. This translates into CASSHSSTGGHYEQYF.

The gene calls are TRBV19 and TRBJ2-3, with TRBD2 matching over 7 bases. The CDR3 consists of 14 residues. J gave up 4 bases and V 5 bases, and 6 bases lay outside the gene matches. Germline-derived CDR1 and CDR2 are LNHDA and SQIVND (reference sequence). The CDR3 DNA reads TGTGCCAGTAGTCTCGGACTAGTTGCAGATACGCAGTATTTT. Its translation: CASSLGLVADTQYF.